The 11 T cell receptor beta chains below come from one sample, sequenced in a study of T cell changes during pregnancy in multiple sclerosis. Clones were sequenced by immunoSEQ multiplex PCR, and TCRdb holds only the in-frame ones, with some missing. Of about 80,000 clones in the sample, roughly 91% were seen once. The source material was peripheral blood, sampled after pregnancy. The receptor set was obtained from a female donor in good health, enrolled as a control in a pregnancy study.

The count of this clone is one. The chain carries TRBV28 and TRBJ2-6; 12 positions agree with TRBD2. Germline V gene sequence: CDR1 MDHEN, CDR2 SYDVKM. Trimming took 6 bases from V and 4 from J; bases not matched to a gene: 7. The CDR3 covers 17 residues. This CDR3 reads CASRRLAGVLGANVLTF. CDR3 DNA sequence: TGTGCCAGCAGACGACTAGCGGGAGTATTGGGGGCCAACGTCCTGACTTTC. The full variable domain, rest sourced from reference TRBV28 and TRBJ2-6, is DVKVTQSSRYLVKRTGEKVFLECVQDMDHENMFWYRQDPGLGLRLIYFSYDVKMKEKGDIPEGYSVSREKKERFSLILESASTNQTSMYLCASRRLAGVLGANVLTFGAGSRLTVL.

The V and J genes are TRBV5-1 and TRBJ2-7; D is perhaps TRBD1 (6 bases). This CDR3 spans 14 amino acids. Germline loops: CDR1 SGHRS, CDR2 YFSETQ. Trimming took off 7 bases at V and 1 base at J, with 15 bases between the two ends. DNA of the CDR3: TGCGCCAGCGGTAGAGAGGACAGTTCCTACGAGCAGTACTTC. It is translated as CASGREDSSYEQYF.

This clone has more than one count but fewer than ten. The rearrangement joins TRBV19 to TRBJ1-5, with D hard to call. Germline values: CDR1 LNHDA, CDR2 SQIVND (reference sequence). The CDR3 runs 17 residues. V lost 7 bases, J lost 1 base, and 20 bases lay in between. The CDR3 loop reads CASTFRSQFQSNQPQHF. Written as DNA, the CDR3 is TGTGCCAGTACTTTCCGATCCCAGTTTCAGAGCAATCAGCCCCAGCATTTT.

V is TRBV6-1 and J is TRBJ2-3, with 8 bases matching TRBD1. Losses at the gene ends were 4 bases for V and 4 bases for J; bases not matched to a gene: 7. Germline values: CDR1 MNHNS, CDR2 SASEGT. This CDR3 comprises 15 residues. CDR3 bases: TGTGCCAGCAGTGGGGTTGCAGGGGGCCCAGATACGCAGTATTTT. Protein sequence: CASSGVAGGPDTQYF.

The J gene is TRBJ2-3, the V gene TRBV7-8, with D unclear. CDR1 is SGHVS and CDR2 is FQNEAQ in the germline V gene. This CDR3 is built from 14 residues. Between the trimmed V and J ends, which lost 4 bases and 4 bases, there was a span of 12 bases. As DNA, the CDR3 is TGTGCCAGCAGCTCCAGGAAGACGGCAGATACGCAGTATTTT. Translation: CASSSRKTADTQYF.

This chain uses TRBV29-1 with TRBJ2-5; 12 nucleotides agree with TRBD2. The ends lost 6 bases at V and 5 bases at J; junction bases unmatched: 7. The CDR3 length is 14 residues. Per the germline V gene, CDR1 is SQVTM and CDR2 is ANQGSEA. The CDR3 region has the DNA TGCAGCGTCGCACTAGCGGGAGGACGGGAGACCCAGTACTTC. Its translation: CSVALAGGRETQYF.

The chain employs TRBV18 and TRBJ1-2; D gene unclear. Germline CDR1 is KGHSH and CDR2 is LQKENI. The V gene lost 4 bases and the J gene lost 2 bases, with 8 bases spanning the gap. The CDR3 has 13 amino acids. CDR3 loop: CASSRAGNYGYTF. The CDR3 DNA reads as TGTGCCAGCTCACGGGCGGGGAACTATGGCTACACCTTC.

The chain recombines TRBV4-3 with TRBJ2-7, with 9 bases fitting TRBD2. With 5 bases clipped from V and 3 bases from J, the junction kept 5 bases outside the gene matches. Germline-derived CDR1 and CDR2 are LGHNA and YSLEER. The CDR3 totals 14 residues. CDR3 coding DNA: TGCGCCAGCAGCTTGGGACTAGCTGACTACGAGCAGTACTTC. Translating gives CASSLGLADYEQYF.

V usage is TRBV6-1 and J usage is TRBJ2-5, with D possibly being TRBD1 (6 bases). Germline CDR1 MNHNS, CDR2 SASEGT. This CDR3 comprises 14 residues. V was shortened by 4 bases and J by 1 base, with 10 bases between the two germline ends. The chain's CDR3 is CASSVQGSQETQYF. CDR3 DNA sequence: TGTGCCAGCAGTGTGCAGGGGTCCCAAGAGACCCAGTACTTC.

This clone came up many times. The chain carries TRBV28 and TRBJ1-5; maybe TRBD1 (6 bases). Germline CDR1 and CDR2: MDHEN and SYDVKM. The V end lost 3 bases, the J end lost 5 bases, and 14 bases lay between the germline ends. The CDR3 is 15 residues long. For the CDR3, the DNA is TGTGCCAGCAGTTTCGGGACACGCCCTTATCAGCCCCAGCATTTT. Residues: CASSFGTRPYQPQHF.

The V call is TRBV19, the J call TRBJ2-5; TRBD2 agrees at 11 bases. The CDR3 consists of 14 residues. Germline trimming cut 4 bases from V and 7 bases from J; bases unmatched to any gene: 5. Per germline, CDR1 LNHDA and CDR2 SQIVND (reference sequence). The CDR3 region is CASSKTSGTGTQYF. The DNA for the CDR3 is TGTGCCAGTAGTAAGACTAGCGGGACGGGGACCCAGTACTTC. Full variable domain (outside the CDR3, taken from reference TRBV19 and TRBJ2-5): DGGITQSPKYLFRKEGQNVTLSCEQNLNHDAMYWYRQDPGQGLRLIYYSQIVNDFQKGDIAEGYSVSREKKESFPLTVTSAQKNPTAFYLCASSKTSGTGTQYFGPGTRLLVL.